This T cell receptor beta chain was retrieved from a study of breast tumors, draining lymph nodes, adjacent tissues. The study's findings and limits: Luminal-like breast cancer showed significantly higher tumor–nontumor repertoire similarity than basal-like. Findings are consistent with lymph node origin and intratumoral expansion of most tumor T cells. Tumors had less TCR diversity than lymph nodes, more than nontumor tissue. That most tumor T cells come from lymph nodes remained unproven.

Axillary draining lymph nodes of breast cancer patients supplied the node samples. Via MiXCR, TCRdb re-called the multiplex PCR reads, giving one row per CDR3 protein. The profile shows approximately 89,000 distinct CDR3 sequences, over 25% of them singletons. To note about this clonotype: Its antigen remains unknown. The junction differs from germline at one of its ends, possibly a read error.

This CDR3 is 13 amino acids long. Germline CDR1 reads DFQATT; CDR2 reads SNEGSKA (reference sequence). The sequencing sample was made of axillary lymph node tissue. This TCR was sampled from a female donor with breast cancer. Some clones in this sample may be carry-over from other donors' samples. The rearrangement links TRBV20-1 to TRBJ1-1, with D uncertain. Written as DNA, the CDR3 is TGCAGTGCTAGAGGCAGCCTGAACACTGAAGCTTCCTTT. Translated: CSARGSLNTEASF.